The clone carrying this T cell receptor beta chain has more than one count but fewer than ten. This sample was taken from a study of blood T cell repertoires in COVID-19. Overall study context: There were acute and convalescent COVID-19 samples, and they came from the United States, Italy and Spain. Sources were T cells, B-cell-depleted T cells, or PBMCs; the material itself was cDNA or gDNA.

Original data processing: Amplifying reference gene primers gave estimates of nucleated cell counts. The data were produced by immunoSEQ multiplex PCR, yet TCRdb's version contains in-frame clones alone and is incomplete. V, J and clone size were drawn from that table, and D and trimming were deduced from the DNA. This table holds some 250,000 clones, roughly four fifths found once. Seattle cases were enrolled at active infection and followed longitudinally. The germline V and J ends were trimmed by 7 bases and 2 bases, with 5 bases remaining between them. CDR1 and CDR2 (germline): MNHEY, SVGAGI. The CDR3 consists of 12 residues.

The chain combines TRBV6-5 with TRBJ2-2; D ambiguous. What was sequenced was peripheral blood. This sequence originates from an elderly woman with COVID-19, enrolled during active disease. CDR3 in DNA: TGTGCCAGCATAAAAAACACCGGGGAGCTGTTTTTT. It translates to CASIKNTGELFF.